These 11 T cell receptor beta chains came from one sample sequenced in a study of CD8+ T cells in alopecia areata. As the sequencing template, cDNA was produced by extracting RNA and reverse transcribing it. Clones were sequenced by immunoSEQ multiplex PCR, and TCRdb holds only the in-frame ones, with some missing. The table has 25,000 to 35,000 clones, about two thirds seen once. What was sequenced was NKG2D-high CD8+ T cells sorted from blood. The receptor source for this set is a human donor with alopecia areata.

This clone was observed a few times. CDR3 in DNA: TGCAGCGCTGTAACGGGACAGGATGAGGGCTACACCTTC. This translates into CSAVTGQDEGYTF. The chain combines TRBV29-1 with TRBJ1-2; 8 nucleotides agree with TRBD1. CDR1 and CDR2 from the germline V gene are SQVTM and ANQGSEA. The CDR3 has 13 residues. The V gene end was trimmed by 7 bases and the J gene end by 8 bases; junction bases not matched to a gene: 12.

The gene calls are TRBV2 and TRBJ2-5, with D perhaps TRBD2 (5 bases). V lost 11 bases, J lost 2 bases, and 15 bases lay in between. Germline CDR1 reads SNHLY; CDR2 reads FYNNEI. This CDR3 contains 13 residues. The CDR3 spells CAYTPAEQETQYF. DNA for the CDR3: TGTGCCTACACCCCAGCGGAGCAAGAGACCCAGTACTTC.

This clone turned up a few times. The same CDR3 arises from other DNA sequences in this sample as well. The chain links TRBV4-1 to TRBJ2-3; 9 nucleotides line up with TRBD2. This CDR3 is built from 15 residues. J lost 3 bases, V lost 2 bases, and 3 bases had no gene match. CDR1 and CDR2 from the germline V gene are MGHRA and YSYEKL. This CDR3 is CASSQIAGVTDTQYF. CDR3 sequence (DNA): TGCGCCAGCAGCCAAATAGCGGGAGTGACAGATACGCAGTATTTT.

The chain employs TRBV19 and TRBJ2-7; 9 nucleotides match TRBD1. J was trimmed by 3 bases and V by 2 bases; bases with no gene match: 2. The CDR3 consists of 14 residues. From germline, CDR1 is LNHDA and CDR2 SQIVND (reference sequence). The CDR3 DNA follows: TGTGCCAGTAGTATAACAGGGGGCAACTACGAGCAGTACTTC. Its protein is CASSITGGNYEQYF. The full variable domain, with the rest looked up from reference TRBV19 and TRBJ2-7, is DGGITQSPKYLFRKEGQNVTLSCEQNLNHDAMYWYRQDPGQGLRLIYYSQIVNDFQKGDIAEGYSVSREKKESFPLTVTSAQKNPTAFYLCASSITGGNYEQYFGPGTRLTVT.

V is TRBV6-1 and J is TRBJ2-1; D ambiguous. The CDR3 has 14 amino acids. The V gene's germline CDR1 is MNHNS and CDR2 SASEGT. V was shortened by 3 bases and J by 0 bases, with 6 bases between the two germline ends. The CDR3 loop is CASSDWSSYNEQFF. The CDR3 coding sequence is TGTGCCAGCAGTGACTGGAGCTCCTACAATGAGCAGTTCTTC.

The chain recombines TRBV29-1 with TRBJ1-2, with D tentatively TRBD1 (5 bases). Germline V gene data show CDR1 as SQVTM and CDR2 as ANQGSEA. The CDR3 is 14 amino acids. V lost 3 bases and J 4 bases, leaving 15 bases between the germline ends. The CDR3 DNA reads TGCAGCGTTGACTTGGTGGCAGGGCCCTATGGCTACACCTTC. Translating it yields CSVDLVAGPYGYTF.

CDR3 sequence: CATARSTDTQYF. The CDR3 DNA reads TGTGCCACCGCTCGAAGCACAGATACGCAGTATTTT. The chain carries TRBV4-2 and TRBJ2-3; unclear D gene. Trimming took 10 bases from V and 0 from J, leaving 8 bases between them. CDR3 length equals 12 residues. Germline V gene sequence: CDR1 LGHNA, CDR2 YNFKEQ.

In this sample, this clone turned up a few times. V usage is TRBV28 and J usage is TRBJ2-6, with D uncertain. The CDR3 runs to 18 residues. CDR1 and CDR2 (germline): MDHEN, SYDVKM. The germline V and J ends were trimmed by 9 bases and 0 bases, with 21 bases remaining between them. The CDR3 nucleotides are TGTGCCAGTCGGGTAAACAGCCCTCATTACTCTGGGGCCAACGTCCTGACTTTC. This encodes CASRVNSPHYSGANVLTF.

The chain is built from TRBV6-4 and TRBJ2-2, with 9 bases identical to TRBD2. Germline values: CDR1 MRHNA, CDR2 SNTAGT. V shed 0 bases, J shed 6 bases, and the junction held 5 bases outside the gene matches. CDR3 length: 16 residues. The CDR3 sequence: CASSDSKAGGPGELFF. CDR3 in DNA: TGTGCCAGCAGTGACTCGAAGGCGGGAGGGCCCGGGGAGCTGTTTTTT.

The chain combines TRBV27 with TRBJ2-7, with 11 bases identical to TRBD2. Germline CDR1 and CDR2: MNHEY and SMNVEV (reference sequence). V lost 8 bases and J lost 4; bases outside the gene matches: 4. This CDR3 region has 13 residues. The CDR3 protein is CASRGLAAYEQYF. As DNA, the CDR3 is TGTGCCAGCCGGGGACTAGCGGCATACGAGCAGTACTTC.

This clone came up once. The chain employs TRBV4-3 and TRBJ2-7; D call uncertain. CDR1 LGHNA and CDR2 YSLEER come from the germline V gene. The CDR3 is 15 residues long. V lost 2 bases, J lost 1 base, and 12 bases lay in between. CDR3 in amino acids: CASSQSLARSYEQYF. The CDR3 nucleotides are TGCGCCAGCAGCCAAAGTTTGGCCAGGTCCTACGAGCAGTACTTC.